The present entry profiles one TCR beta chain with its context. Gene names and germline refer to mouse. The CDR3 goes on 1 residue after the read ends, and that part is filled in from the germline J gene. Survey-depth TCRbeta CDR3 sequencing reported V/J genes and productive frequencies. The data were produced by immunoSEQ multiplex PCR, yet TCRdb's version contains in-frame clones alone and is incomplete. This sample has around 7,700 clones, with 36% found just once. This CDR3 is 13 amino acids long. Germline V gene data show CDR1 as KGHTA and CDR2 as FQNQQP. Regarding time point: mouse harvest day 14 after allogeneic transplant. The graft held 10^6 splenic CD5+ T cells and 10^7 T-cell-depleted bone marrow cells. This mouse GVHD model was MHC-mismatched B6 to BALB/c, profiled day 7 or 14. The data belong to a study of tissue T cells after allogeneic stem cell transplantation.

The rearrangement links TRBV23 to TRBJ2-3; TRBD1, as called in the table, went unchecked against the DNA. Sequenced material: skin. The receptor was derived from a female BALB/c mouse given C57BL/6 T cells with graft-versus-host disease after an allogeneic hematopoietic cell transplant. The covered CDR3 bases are TGCTCCAGCAGTCAAGGACAGGCAGAAACGCTGTAT. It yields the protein CSSSQGQAETLY. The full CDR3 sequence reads CSSSQGQAETLYF.